Listed below are T cell receptor beta chains from one sample, sequenced in a study of graft-versus-host responses after intestinal transplantation. Using immunoSEQ multiplex PCR, the repertoire was profiled, and TCRdb retains in-frame clones only, with some absent. The data hold about 100,000 clones, with about 90% observed a single time. Their specific antigens are unknown. This sample comprised unstimulated CD4+ T cells sorted from spleen or lymph node cells, obtained before transplant. These TCRs come from a human donor who was the organ donor for an intestinal transplant. Both conserved end residues are part of each CDR3. D genes are given only for firm matches. Where a row states a size, it is once, few, many or the class of an expanded clone; other rows omit it.

d_call	j_call	v_call	clone_size	cdr3_length	cdr3_aa	cdr3_nt
TRBD1	TRBJ2-2	TRBV18	.	14	CASSPGQGYGELFF	TGTGCCAGCTCACCCGGACAGGGGTACGGGGAGCTGTTTTTT
TRBD1	TRBJ1-5	TRBV13	.	15	CASSFGQGAGQPQHF	TGTGCCAGCAGCTTCGGACAGGGGGCAGGGCAGCCCCAGCATTTT
.	TRBJ1-5	TRBV7-9	.	15	CASSLSGGSNQPQHF	TGTGCCAGCAGCTTATCTGGGGGGAGCAATCAGCCCCAGCATTTT
.	TRBJ2-7	TRBV28	.	15	CASKPMGVATYEQYF	TGTGCCAGCAAACCCATGGGCGTAGCCACCTACGAGCAGTACTTC
.	TRBJ2-7	TRBV5-1	.	13	CASSRTDPYEQYF	TGCGCCAGCAGCAGGACGGATCCCTACGAGCAGTACTTC
.	TRBJ2-7	TRBV5-1	.	13	CASSLGAPYEQYF	TGCGCCAGCAGCTTGGGAGCCCCCTACGAGCAGTACTTC
.	TRBJ2-7	TRBV19	few	13	CASSIMEGYEQYF	TGTGCCAGTAGTATAATGGAGGGTTACGAGCAGTACTTC
.	TRBJ1-1	TRBV30	once	14	CAWIVGPFNTEAFF	TGTGCCTGGATCGTGGGCCCCTTTAACACTGAAGCTTTCTTT
.	TRBJ1-2	TRBV13	.	13	CASSLVIKYGYTF	TGTGCCAGCAGCTTAGTGATAAAGTATGGCTACACCTTC
.	TRBJ1-3	TRBV1	.	16	CTSSSRQRSSGNTIYF	TGCACCAGCAGCTCGCGACAGCGAAGCTCTGGAAACACCATATATTTT
.	TRBJ2-4	TRBV15	once	20	CATSRAMGHGTDQRRDIQYF	TGTGCCACCAGCAGAGCTATGGGGCATGGGACGGACCAAAGGCGGGACATTCAGTACTTC
.	TRBJ2-1	TRBV30	.	13	CAWRGGAFKEQFF	TGTGCCTGGAGAGGGGGGGCCTTCAAGGAGCAGTTCTTC
.	TRBJ1-2	TRBV28	.	17	CASTIRSNRPFNYGYTF	TGTGCCAGTACGATTAGGTCGAACAGACCGTTTAACTATGGCTACACCTTC
TRBD2	TRBJ2-2	TRBV2	.	14	CASSPSGGTGELFF	TGTGCCAGCAGTCCTAGCGGGGGCACCGGGGAGCTGTTTTTT
TRBD1	TRBJ2-7	TRBV5-1	.	14	CASSRTGGSYEQYF	TGCGCCAGCAGTAGAACAGGGGGTTCCTACGAGCAGTACTTC
TRBD1	TRBJ2-7	TRBV5-6	.	16	CASSRTGGWGSYEQYF	TGTGCCAGCAGCAGGACAGGGGGCTGGGGCTCCTACGAGCAGTACTTC
.	TRBJ2-4	TRBV19	.	15	CASSNQGGAKNIQYF	TGTGCCAGTAGTAACCAGGGGGGAGCCAAAAACATTCAGTACTTC
TRBD2	TRBJ2-3	TRBV29-1	.	14	CSVVKLASQDTQYF	TGCAGCGTTGTAAAACTAGCGAGTCAAGATACGCAGTATTTT
TRBD1	TRBJ1-1	TRBV27	.	14	CASSLAGGGTEAFF	TGTGCCAGCAGTTTGGCAGGGGGCGGCACTGAAGCTTTCTTT
.	TRBJ1-6	TRBV10-3	.	13	CAISVGGYSPLHF	TGTGCCATCAGTGTAGGGGGTTATTCACCCCTCCACTTT
.	TRBJ1-2	TRBV25-1	.	16	CASSSGGKDFNYGYTF	TGTGCCAGCAGTTCCGGAGGCAAGGACTTTAACTATGGCTACACCTTC
.	TRBJ1-1	TRBV6-5	.	14	CASSSDLRGIEAFF	TGTGCCAGCAGTTCAGACCTAAGGGGGATTGAAGCTTTCTTT
.	TRBJ2-4	TRBV6-6	.	15	CASSYSDTAKNIQYF	TGTGCCAGCAGTTACTCGGATACAGCCAAAAACATTCAGTACTTC
.	TRBJ2-7	TRBV30	.	11	CAWSSGYEQYF	TGTGCCTGGAGTTCAGGCTACGAGCAGTACTTC
.	TRBJ1-1	TRBV6-5	.	13	CASGRTVNTEAFF	TGTGCCAGCGGACGGACGGTGAACACTGAAGCTTTCTTT
.	TRBJ1-5	TRBV28	.	15	CASTLSQGMAQPQHF	TGTGCCAGCACCCTATCGCAGGGGATGGCTCAGCCCCAGCATTTT
TRBD1	TRBJ1-2	TRBV27	.	16	CASRELGQGASYGYTF	TGTGCCAGCAGAGAATTGGGACAGGGGGCGAGCTATGGCTACACCTTC
TRBD2	TRBJ2-5	TRBV11-2	.	12	CATTGTSGRRYF	TGTGCCACAACCGGGACTAGCGGGAGGCGGTACTTC
TRBD1	TRBJ2-3	TRBV15	.	15	CATSGGTGSTDTQYF	TGTGCCACCAGCGGAGGGACAGGAAGCACAGATACGCAGTATTTT
.	TRBJ1-2	TRBV19	.	15	CASLIRRGSNYGYTF	TGTGCCAGCTTGATCCGCAGGGGTTCTAACTATGGCTACACCTTC
.	TRBJ1-6	TRBV15	.	13	CATSREGYSPLHF	TGTGCCACCAGCAGAGAGGGATATTCACCCCTCCACTTT
TRBD2	TRBJ2-5	TRBV5-6	.	16	CASSLLGRAGVGTQYF	TGTGCCAGCAGCTTGTTGGGCAGGGCGGGGGTCGGGACCCAGTACTTC
TRBD1	TRBJ1-4	TRBV29-1	.	13	CSGRQGASEKLFF	TGCAGCGGAAGACAGGGGGCGAGTGAAAAACTGTTTTTT
TRBD2	TRBJ2-1	TRBV19	.	14	CASSPLAGIGEQFF	TGTGCCAGTAGTCCGCTAGCGGGAATTGGGGAGCAGTTCTTC
.	TRBJ2-3	TRBV4-2	.	18	CASSRGSGGNGELDTQYF	TGTGCCAGCAGCCGGGGCAGTGGGGGAAACGGTGAGTTGGATACGCAGTATTTT
.	TRBJ2-5	TRBV4-1	.	17	CASSQARVSWVEETQYF	TGCGCCAGCAGCCAAGCTAGGGTTAGCTGGGTGGAAGAGACCCAGTACTTC
TRBD1	TRBJ1-6	TRBV25-1	.	15	CASRQGGINNSPLHF	TGTGCCAGCCGACAGGGAGGTATAAATAATTCACCCCTCCACTTT
.	TRBJ2-7	TRBV7-2	.	13	CASSPRALYEQYF	TGTGCCAGCAGCCCCCGGGCCCTCTACGAGCAGTACTTC
TRBD2	TRBJ2-7	TRBV28	.	17	CASSLGLAGRLSYEQYF	TGTGCCAGCAGTTTGGGACTAGCGGGGCGACTCTCCTACGAGCAGTACTTC
TRBD1	TRBJ1-1	TRBV9	.	15	CASSVSGGAGTEAFF	TGTGCCAGCAGCGTTTCAGGGGGCGCGGGCACTGAAGCTTTCTTT
TRBD2	TRBJ2-7	TRBV7-9	.	17	CASRRLTGTSGFYEQYF	TGTGCCAGCAGAAGATTGACGGGGACTAGCGGTTTCTACGAGCAGTACTTC
TRBD1	TRBJ2-1	TRBV13	.	15	CASSLIGTGGWEQFF	TGTGCCAGCAGCCTAATCGGGACAGGGGGCTGGGAGCAGTTCTTC
.	TRBJ2-5	TRBV5-1	.	18	CASSLIFLGDSPTSEQYF	TGCGCCAGCAGCTTGATATTTTTAGGGGACTCCCCGACGTCAGAGCAGTACTTC
TRBD1	TRBJ2-1	TRBV27	.	14	CASQGANLYNEQFF	TGTGCCAGCCAGGGGGCAAACCTTTACAATGAGCAGTTCTTC
.	TRBJ2-1	TRBV19	.	14	CASRGTWGSGEQFF	TGTGCCAGTAGGGGAACGTGGGGTAGTGGTGAGCAGTTCTTC
.	TRBJ2-7	TRBV28	.	11	CASTREDEQYF	TGTGCCAGCACCCGTGAGGACGAGCAGTACTTC
.	TRBJ1-2	TRBV6-5	.	13	CASSYSPETRYTF	TGTGCCAGCAGTTACTCGCCAGAGACGCGCTACACCTTC
.	TRBJ1-1	TRBV15	.	12	CATSRDEGEAFF	TGTGCCACCAGCAGAGATGAGGGTGAGGCTTTCTTT
TRBD1	TRBJ1-2	TRBV10-3	.	13	CAIGRGGSYGYTF	TGTGCCATCGGAAGAGGGGGCTCGTATGGCTACACCTTC
.	TRBJ1-5	TRBV6-4	few	15	CASRGPSRTNQPQHF	TGTGCCAGCAGGGGGCCATCTAGGACTAATCAGCCCCAGCATTTT
TRBD1	TRBJ2-2	TRBV5-6	.	16	CASSLTRGRYTGELFF	TGTGCCAGCAGCTTGACCAGGGGGCGGTACACCGGGGAGCTGTTTTTT
.	TRBJ2-2	TRBV1	.	17	CTSSHGGRVGVTGELFF	TGCACCAGCAGCCACGGAGGCAGGGTTGGGGTCACCGGGGAGCTGTTTTTT